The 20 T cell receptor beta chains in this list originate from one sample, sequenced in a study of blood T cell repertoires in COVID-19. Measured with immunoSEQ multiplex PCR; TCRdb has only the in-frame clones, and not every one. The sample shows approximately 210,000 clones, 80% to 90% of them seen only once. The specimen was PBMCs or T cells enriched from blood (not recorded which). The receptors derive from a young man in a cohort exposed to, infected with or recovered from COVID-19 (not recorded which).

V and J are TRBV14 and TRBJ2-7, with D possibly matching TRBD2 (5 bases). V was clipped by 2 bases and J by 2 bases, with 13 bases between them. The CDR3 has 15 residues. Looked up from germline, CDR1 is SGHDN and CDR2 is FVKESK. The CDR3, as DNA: TGTGCCAGCAGCCAAATCGAGGGAAGAGCCTACGAGCAGTACTTC. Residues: CASSQIEGRAYEQYF.

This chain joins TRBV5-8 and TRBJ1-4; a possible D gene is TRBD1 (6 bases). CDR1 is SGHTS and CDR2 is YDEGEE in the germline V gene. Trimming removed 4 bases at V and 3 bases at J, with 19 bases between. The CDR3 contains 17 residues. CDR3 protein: CASSPGGGRISNEKLFF. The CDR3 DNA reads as TGTGCCAGCAGCCCCGGGGGGGGGCGCATTTCTAATGAAAAACTGTTTTTT.

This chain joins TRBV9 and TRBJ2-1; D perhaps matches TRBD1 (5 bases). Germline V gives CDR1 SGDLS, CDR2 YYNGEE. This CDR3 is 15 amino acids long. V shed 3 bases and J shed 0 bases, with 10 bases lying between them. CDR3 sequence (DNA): TGTGCCAGCAGCGAAGGGGCGGTCTCCTACAATGAGCAGTTCTTC. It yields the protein CASSEGAVSYNEQFF.

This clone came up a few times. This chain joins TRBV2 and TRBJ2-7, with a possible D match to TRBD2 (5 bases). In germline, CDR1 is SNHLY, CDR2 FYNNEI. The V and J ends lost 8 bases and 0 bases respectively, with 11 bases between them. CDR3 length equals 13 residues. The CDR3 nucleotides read TGTGCCAGCGGGAGTCTCGCCTCCTACGAGCAGTACTTC. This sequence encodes CASGSLASYEQYF.

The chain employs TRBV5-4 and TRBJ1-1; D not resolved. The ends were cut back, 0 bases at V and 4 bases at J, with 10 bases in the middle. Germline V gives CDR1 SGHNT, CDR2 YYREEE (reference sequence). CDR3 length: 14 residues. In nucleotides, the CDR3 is TGTGCCAGCAGCTTGGCGCTAGGCGTCACTGAAGCTTTCTTT. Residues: CASSLALGVTEAFF.

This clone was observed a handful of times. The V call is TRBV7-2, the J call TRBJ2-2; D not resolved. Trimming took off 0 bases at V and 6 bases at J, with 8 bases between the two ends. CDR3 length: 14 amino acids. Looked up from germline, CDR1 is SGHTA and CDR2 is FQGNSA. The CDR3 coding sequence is TGTGCCAGCAGCTTAGCGGCCCCTGCCGGGGAGCTGTTTTTT. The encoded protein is CASSLAAPAGELFF.

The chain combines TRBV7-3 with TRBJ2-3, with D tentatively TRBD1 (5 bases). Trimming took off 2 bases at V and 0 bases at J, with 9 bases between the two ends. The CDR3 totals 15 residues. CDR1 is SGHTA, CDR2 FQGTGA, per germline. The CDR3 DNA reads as TGTGCCAGCAGCTTATACGACAGAAGCACAGATACGCAGTATTTT. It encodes CASSLYDRSTDTQYF.

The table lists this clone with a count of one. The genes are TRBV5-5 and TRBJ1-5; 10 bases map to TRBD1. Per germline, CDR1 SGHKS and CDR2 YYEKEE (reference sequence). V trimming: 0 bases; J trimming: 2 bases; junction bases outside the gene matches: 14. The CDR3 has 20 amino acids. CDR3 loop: CASSLAGDRGVRVGNQPQHF. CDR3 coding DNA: TGTGCCAGCAGCTTGGCCGGGGACAGGGGCGTCCGGGTGGGCAATCAGCCCCAGCATTTT.

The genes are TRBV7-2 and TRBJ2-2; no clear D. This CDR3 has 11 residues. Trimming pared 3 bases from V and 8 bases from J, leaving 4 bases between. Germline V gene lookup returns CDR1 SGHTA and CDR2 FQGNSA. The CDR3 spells CASSFGGELFF. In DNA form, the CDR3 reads TGTGCCAGCAGCTTCGGTGGGGAGCTGTTTTTT.

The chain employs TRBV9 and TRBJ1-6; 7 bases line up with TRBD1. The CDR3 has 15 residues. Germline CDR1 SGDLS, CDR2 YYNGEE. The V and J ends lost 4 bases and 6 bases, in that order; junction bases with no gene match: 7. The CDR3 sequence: CASSPPGTANSPLHF. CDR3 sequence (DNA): TGTGCCAGCAGCCCCCCCGGGACAGCTAATTCACCCCTCCACTTT.

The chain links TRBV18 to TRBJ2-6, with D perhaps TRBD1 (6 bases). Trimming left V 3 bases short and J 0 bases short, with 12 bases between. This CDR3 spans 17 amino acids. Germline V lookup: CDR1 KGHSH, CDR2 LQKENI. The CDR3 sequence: CASSPNRQASGANVLTF. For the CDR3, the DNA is TGTGCCAGCTCACCCAATCGACAGGCCTCTGGGGCCAACGTCCTGACTTTC.

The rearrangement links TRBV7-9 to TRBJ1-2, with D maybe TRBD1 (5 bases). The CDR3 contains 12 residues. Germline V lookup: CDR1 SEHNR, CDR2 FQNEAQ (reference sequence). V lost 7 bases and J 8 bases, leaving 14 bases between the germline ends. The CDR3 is CASTSMTDGYTF. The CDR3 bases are TGTGCCAGCACATCAATGACAGACGGCTACACCTTC.

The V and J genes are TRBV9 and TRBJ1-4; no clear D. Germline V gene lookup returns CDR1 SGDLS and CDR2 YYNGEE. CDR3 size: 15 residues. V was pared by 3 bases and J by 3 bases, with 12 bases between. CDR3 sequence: CASSADKFPNEKLFF. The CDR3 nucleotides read TGTGCCAGCAGCGCCGACAAGTTTCCTAATGAAAAACTGTTTTTT.

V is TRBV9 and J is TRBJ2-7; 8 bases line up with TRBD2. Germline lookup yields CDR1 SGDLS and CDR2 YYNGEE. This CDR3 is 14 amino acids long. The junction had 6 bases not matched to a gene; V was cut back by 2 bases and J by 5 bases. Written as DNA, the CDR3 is TGTGCCAGCAGCGTGGGAGCGGGAGTGCACGAGCAGTACTTC. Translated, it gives CASSVGAGVHEQYF.

The CDR3 is CASTPGGWIGEQYF. In DNA, the CDR3 is TGTGCCAGCACCCCGGGGGGGTGGATAGGCGAGCAGTACTTC. The chain has TRBV28 and TRBJ2-7; 8 bases are shared with TRBD2. V dropped 7 bases and J dropped 6; count of bases not matched to a gene: 11. The CDR3 runs to 14 residues. In germline, CDR1 is MDHEN, CDR2 SYDVKM.

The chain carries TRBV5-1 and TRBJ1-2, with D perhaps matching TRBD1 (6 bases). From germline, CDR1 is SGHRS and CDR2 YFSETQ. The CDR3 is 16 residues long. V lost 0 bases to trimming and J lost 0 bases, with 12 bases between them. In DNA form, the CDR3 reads TGCGCCAGCAGCTTGGCAGCGGACAGTCCTAACTATGGCTACACCTTC. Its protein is CASSLAADSPNYGYTF.

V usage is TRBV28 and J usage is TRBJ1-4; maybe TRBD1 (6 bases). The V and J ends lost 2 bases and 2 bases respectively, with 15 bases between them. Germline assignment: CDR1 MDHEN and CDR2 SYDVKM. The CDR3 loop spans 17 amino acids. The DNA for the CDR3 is TGTGCCAGCAGTTTAACAGGGAAAGGAGCTACTAATGAAAAACTGTTTTTT. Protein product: CASSLTGKGATNEKLFF. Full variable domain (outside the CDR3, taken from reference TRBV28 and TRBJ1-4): DVKVTQSSRYLVKRTGEKVFLECVQDMDHENMFWYRQDPGLGLRLIYFSYDVKMKEKGDIPEGYSVSREKKERFSLILESASTNQTSMYLCASSLTGKGATNEKLFFGSGTQLSVL.

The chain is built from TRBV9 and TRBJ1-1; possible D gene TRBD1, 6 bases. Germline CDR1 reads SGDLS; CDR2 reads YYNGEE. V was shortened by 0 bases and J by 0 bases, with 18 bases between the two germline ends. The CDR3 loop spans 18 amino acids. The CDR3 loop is CASSVVRGGGGMNTEAFF. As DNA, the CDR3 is TGTGCCAGCAGCGTAGTGAGAGGTGGGGGCGGAATGAACACTGAAGCTTTCTTT.

CDR3 amino acids: CASIRDSNTEAFF. CDR3 nucleotide sequence: TGTGCCAGCATAAGGGACTCGAACACTGAAGCTTTCTTT. The V and J genes are TRBV28 and TRBJ1-1, with D tentatively TRBD1 (5 bases). Per the germline V gene, CDR1 is MDHEN and CDR2 is SYDVKM. The CDR3 consists of 13 residues. Trimming stripped 7 bases from V and 1 base from J, with 10 bases between.

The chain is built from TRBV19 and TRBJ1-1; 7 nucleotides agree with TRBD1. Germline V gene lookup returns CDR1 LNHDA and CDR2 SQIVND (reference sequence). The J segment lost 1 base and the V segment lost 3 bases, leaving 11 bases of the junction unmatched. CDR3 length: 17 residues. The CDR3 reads CASSIWSRRTGNTEAFF. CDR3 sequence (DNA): TGTGCCAGTAGTATCTGGAGCCGCAGGACAGGGAACACTGAAGCTTTCTTT.